A single sample gave rise to the 9 T cell receptor beta chains below, sequenced in a study of vaccination effects on CD4 cells after COVID-19. These receptors have no identified antigens. Using immunoSEQ multiplex PCR, the repertoire was profiled, and TCRdb retains in-frame clones only, with some absent. In the table there are 35,000 to 55,000 clones, roughly four fifths of which are singletons. ViraFEST used viral peptide pools to expand antigen-specific CD4+ T cells before sequencing. Cells that had been cultured for roughly ten days were the source of isolated CD4+ T cells. A PCR test confirmed that the person had SARS-CoV-2 infection between March and December 2020. Sequences were derived from CD4+ T cells from PBMCs cultured with a peptide pool, sampled before COVID-19 vaccination. The receptor set was obtained from a human donor who had a prior SARS-CoV-2 infection.

The chain employs TRBV5-1 and TRBJ2-1, with D perhaps TRBD1 or TRBD2 (6 bases each). The length of the CDR3 is 11 residues. V gave up 0 bases and J gave up 12 bases, with 7 bases separating them. The germline V gene encodes CDR1 SGHRS and CDR2 YFSETQ. In nucleotides, the CDR3 is TGCGCCAGCAGCTTGGAGGGGGGGCAGTTCTTC. The encoded protein is CASSLEGGQFF.

V gene TRBV5-1 combines with J gene TRBJ1-2; D may be TRBD1 (5 bases). The length of the CDR3 is 16 residues. The V and J ends lost 1 base and 6 bases respectively, with 19 bases between them. Looked up from germline, CDR1 is SGHRS and CDR2 is YFSETQ. The chain's CDR3 is CASSLTVGPSLHGYTF. CDR3 DNA sequence: TGCGCCAGCAGCTTGACGGTGGGACCGAGTCTTCATGGCTACACCTTC. Full variable domain (remainder filled in from reference TRBV5-1 and TRBJ1-2): KAGVTQTPRYLIKTRGQQVTLSCSPISGHRSVSWYQQTPGQGLQFLFEYFSETQRNKGNFPGRFSGRQFSNSRSEMNVSTLELGDSALYLCASSLTVGPSLHGYTFGSGTRLTVV.

V and J are TRBV27 and TRBJ1-1; TRBD1 aligns across 8 bases. The germline V gene encodes CDR1 MNHEY and CDR2 SMNVEV (reference sequence). With 7 bases clipped from V and 3 bases from J, the junction kept 10 bases outside the gene matches. The CDR3 covers 15 residues. The CDR3 nucleotides read TGTGCCAGCAACCGGCCAGGGGGCGCATACACTGAAGCTTTCTTT. It specifies CASNRPGGAYTEAFF.

J is TRBJ2-3 and V is TRBV19, with D perhaps matching TRBD1 or TRBD2 (6 bases each). Trimming removed 3 bases from V and 2 bases from J, with 15 bases in between. Germline V gives CDR1 LNHDA, CDR2 SQIVND (reference sequence). The CDR3 runs to 16 residues. The CDR3 DNA follows: TGTGCCAGTAGTATGAAGTGGGGGGCAATCACAGATACGCAGTATTTT. Translating gives CASSMKWGAITDTQYF.

This clone has only a few counts. CDR3 protein: CASSQEGKAAYNSPLHF. The CDR3 coding sequence is TGTGCCAGCAGCCAAGAAGGGAAAGCGGCCTATAATTCACCCCTCCACTTT. V gene TRBV4-2 combines with J gene TRBJ1-6; D remains unclear. The germline gives CDR1 LGHNA, CDR2 YNFKEQ. The CDR3 covers 17 residues. Trimming took 0 bases from V and 2 from J, leaving 11 bases between them.

The chain combines TRBV12-3 or TRBV12-4 with TRBJ2-1, with 9 bases aligning to TRBD2. J was trimmed by 12 bases and V by 6 bases; bases with no gene match: 6. CDR3 length equals 12 residues. The CDR3 region has the DNA TGTGCCAGCAGCTTTTTGACTAGCGGGCAGTTCTTC. Residues: CASSFLTSGQFF.

This sequence joins TRBV3-1 (or the pseudogene TRBV3-2) and TRBJ2-7; 9 nucleotides line up with TRBD1. Germline V gene lookup returns CDR1 LGHDT and CDR2 YNNKEL (reference sequence). Germline trimming cut 4 bases from V and 0 bases from J; bases unmatched to any gene: 7. This CDR3 comprises 16 residues. The CDR3 region is CASSPADRGSSYEQYF. Written as DNA, the CDR3 is TGTGCCAGCAGCCCCGCTGACAGGGGGAGCTCCTACGAGCAGTACTTC.

The rearrangement joins TRBV3-1 (or the pseudogene TRBV3-2) to TRBJ2-5; D is undetermined. The CDR3 consists of 12 residues. V lost 3 bases and J 5 bases, leaving 7 bases between the germline ends. The germline CDR1 and CDR2 sequences are LGHDT and YNNKEL (reference sequence). CDR3 bases: TGTGCCAGCAGCCACATGGGGGAGACCCAGTACTTC. It is translated as CASSHMGETQYF.

The chain recombines TRBV18 with TRBJ1-1, with TRBD1 matching 7 bases. The CDR3 is 16 amino acids. Looked up from germline, CDR1 is KGHSH and CDR2 is LQKENI. Trimming at V came to 4 bases and at J to 4 bases, leaving 12 bases not matched to a gene. CDR3 in DNA: TGTGCCAGCTCACGAAGCCCGACAGGGAGTGGCACTGAAGCTTTCTTT. Protein: CASSRSPTGSGTEAFF.